This TCR beta chain originates from a study of cytomegalovirus exposure and HLA in healthy donors. Study-wide background: An early release of data contained 70 million to 95 million unique TCRs, which came from HLA-typed donors.

Primers for the PCR totalled 60 Vbeta and 13 Jbeta. Assay: immunoSEQ multiplex PCR; the TCRdb copy retains only in-frame clones and omits some. The data show 150,000 to 180,000 clones, under 80% seen once. On this clone itself: Its antigen remains unknown.

Notes on the study in general: Clonal expansion, a later analysis showed, was greater in HLA-associated TCR beta chains than in equally common others.

The source of this sequence is a man aged 25 to 40 in good health and CMV-seronegative. The sequencing sample was made of PBMCs.

Here the CDR3 DNA reads TGTGCCAGCAGTGGGGACAGCTATGGCTACACCTTC. It encodes CASSGDSYGYTF. This chain connects TRBV2 to TRBJ1-2; 7 bases match TRBD1. Germline CDR1 SNHLY, CDR2 FYNNEI. The trim removed 4 bases at V and 4 bases at J, leaving 0 bases unmatched. The CDR3 runs to 12 residues.